A selection of T cell receptor beta chains follows, all from one sample in a study of CD8 T cells in ankylosing spondylitis. Via MiXCR, TCRdb re-called the 5' RACE reads, giving one row per CDR3 protein. The sample lists more than 60,000 distinct CDR3 sequences; roughly 6.2% were seen once. Sequences were obtained from synovial fluid, either unsorted or a sorted T cell fraction (not recorded which). The receptors come from a male donor with ankylosing spondylitis. The CDR3 runs from the conserved cysteine through the conserved F or W. A D gene is named only where the DNA matches it firmly. Not all rows give a size; the values are once, few, many and, for expanded clones, a class.

>TRBJ2-2|TRBD2|TRBV9|-
TGTGCCAGCAGCGTGGGACTAGCGGGAGGGCCGTATGGCGGGGAGCTGTTTTTT
CASSVGLAGGPYGGELFF
>TRBJ2-1|TRBD2|TRBV3-1|few
TGTGCCAGCAGCGCCCGGGGACTAGCGGGAGTCAATGAGCAGTTCTTC
CASSARGLAGVNEQFF
>TRBJ2-1|-|TRBV20-1|many
TGCAGTGCTAGAGTGCTAGCCGCCAGCTCCTACAATGAGCAGTTCTTC
CSARVLAASSYNEQFF
>TRBJ1-5|TRBD1|TRBV5-8|few
TGTGCCAGCAGCTTAGCAGGGGGCGGGGGTCAGCCCCAGCATTTT
CASSLAGGGGQPQHF
>TRBJ1-5|-|TRBV6-2/TRBV6-3|many
TGTGCCAGCAGTCACGACCCGCCCCGGCCCCAGCATTTT
CASSHDPPRPQHF
>TRBJ2-1|TRBD1|TRBV20-1|many
TGCAGTGCTAGAGAAACAGGGGGGCTAAGTGAGCAGTTCTTC
CSARETGGLSEQFF
>TRBJ2-2|-|TRBV9|-
TGTGCCAGCAGCCCTTCTGGGGGCGGAGCGAACACCGGGGAGCTGTTTTTT
CASSPSGGGANTGELFF
>TRBJ1-1|-|TRBV25-1|many
TGTGCCAGCAGCCCGCGAGGGGGGCCTGAAGCTTTCTTT
CASSPRGGPEAFF
>TRBJ2-7|-|TRBV4-3|many
TGCGCCAGCAGCCCCCCCGGGGAAGGGGCCTACGAGCAGTACTTC
CASSPPGEGAYEQYF
>TRBJ2-7|TRBD2|TRBV3-1|many
TGTGCCAGCAGCCCGGGACTAGCGGGAGACGAGCAGTACTTC
CASSPGLAGDEQYF